These 22 T cell receptor beta chains share one sample of origin, sequenced in a study of spatial heterogeneity in lung cancer. General observations from the study: In tumors, expanded intratumoral alpha and beta TCR counts tracked mutation counts.

Time point denoted: sample taken at primary tumor resection. These receptors' antigens are unknown. One entry per CDR3 protein, called by TCRdb with MiXCR from the 5' RACE reads. Of 15,000 to 20,000 distinct CDR3 sequences in the sample, approximately 10% were seen once. The material was lung tumor tissue, obtained at surgery. These receptors originate from a female donor with early-stage non-small cell lung cancer.

Details on this clonotype: This beta chain is an unintended read in a library built for alpha chains; its size means little. The V call is TRBV5-4, the J call TRBJ1-2; 8 bases align to TRBD1. Germline V gives CDR1 SGHNT, CDR2 YYREEE (reference sequence). The J segment lost 3 bases and the V segment lost 4 bases, leaving 8 bases of the junction unmatched. This CDR3 has 15 residues. The CDR3 loop is CASSPAPGGDYGYTF. In nucleotides, the CDR3 is TGTGCCAGCAGCCCCGCGCCAGGGGGCGACTATGGCTACACCTTC.

Ten or more counts support this clonotype. This beta chain was picked up by a library intended for alpha chains and is off target, so its count carries little meaning. The chain links TRBV7-2 to TRBJ1-4; D gene unclear. The germline V gene encodes CDR1 SGHTA and CDR2 FQGNSA. V was clipped by 8 bases and J by 4 bases, with 11 bases between them. The CDR3 is made up of 13 amino acids. CDR3 coding DNA: TGTGCCAGCTCTCTCGGCTTTAATGAAAAACTGTTTTTT. Amino acids: CASSLGFNEKLFF. Full variable domain (missing parts from reference TRBV7-2 and TRBJ1-4): GAGVSQSPSNKVTEKGKDVELRCDPISGHTALYWYRQSLGQGLEFLIYFQGNSAPDKSGLPSDRFSAERTGGSVSTLTIQRTQQEDSAVYLCASSLGFNEKLFFGSGTQLSVL.

This clonotype was picked up a small number of times. The library was built for alpha chains, so this beta chain is an off-target read and its size means little. The gene calls are TRBV3-1 and TRBJ2-3, with TRBD2 matching over 9 bases. Trimming cost V 1 base and J 4 bases; bases outside gene matches: 9. Germline lookup yields CDR1 LGHDT and CDR2 YNNKEL (reference sequence). The CDR3 has 17 residues. CDR3 residues: CASSQVGGGGASDTQYF. CDR3 bases: TGTGCCAGCAGCCAAGTTGGTGGCGGGGGGGCGTCAGATACGCAGTATTTT.

In this sample, this clonotype turned up a few times. A library prepared for alpha chains yielded this beta chain as an off-target read; its size is of little meaning. The CDR3 nucleotides are TGTGCCAGCAGCCTACCCCTCGGCCTGAGCTCCTACAATGAGCAGTTCTTC. Translation: CASSLPLGLSSYNEQFF. V usage is TRBV7-8 and J usage is TRBJ2-1, with D unresolved. This CDR3 contains 17 residues. V lost 5 bases, J lost 0 bases, and 17 bases lay in between. The germline CDR1 and CDR2 sequences are SGHVS and FQNEAQ.

This clonotype was seen a handful of times. The library was designed around alpha chains, so this beta chain is a stray read whose abundance carries little weight. The CDR3 DNA sequence: TGTGCCAGCTCACCACGGTCACAGGGGGCGCGATACTATGGCTACACCTTC. Translating it yields CASSPRSQGARYYGYTF. The chain has TRBV18 and TRBJ1-2, with TRBD1 matching over 9 bases. The trim removed 1 base at V and 3 bases at J, leaving 9 bases unmatched. The CDR3 runs 17 residues. CDR1 and CDR2 from the germline V gene are KGHSH and LQKENI.

A few counts support this clonotype. As an off-target read in a library built for alpha chains, this beta chain has a frequency of little significance. The V call is TRBV10-2, the J call TRBJ2-1, with D unclear. The CDR3 runs 13 residues. The germline V and J ends were trimmed by 10 bases and 4 bases, with 14 bases remaining between them. Germline V gives CDR1 WSHSY, CDR2 SAAADI. The CDR3 spells CATRTTRYNEQFF. As DNA, the CDR3 is TGCGCCACGCGAACAACACGGTACAATGAGCAGTTCTTC.

This clonotype was recorded many times. This beta chain is a stray sequence in a library constructed for alpha chains; its clone size is not meaningful. The chain uses TRBV28 and TRBJ1-2; no reliable D call. The V gene's germline CDR1 is MDHEN and CDR2 SYDVKM. This CDR3 has 13 residues. V was shortened by 4 bases and J by 6 bases, with 12 bases between the two germline ends. In DNA, the CDR3 is TGTGCCAGCAGTTCGCAACAATTGGATGGCTACACCTTC. Translation: CASSSQQLDGYTF.

In this sample, this clonotype turned up many times. This beta chain came through as a stray read in a library set up for alpha chains, and its size says little. V gene TRBV12-3 or TRBV12-4 combines with J gene TRBJ2-1; 8 bases agree with TRBD2. The CDR3 length is 11 residues. V was pared by 6 bases and J by 15 bases, with 7 bases of the junction left unmatched. In DNA form, the CDR3 reads TGTGCCAGCAGCCCGGGACTAGGAGTGTTCTTC. It specifies CASSPGLGVFF.

This clonotype showed up many times. This beta chain slipped into a library made for alpha chains as a stray read, so its size is not meaningful. This chain connects TRBV7-2 to TRBJ2-4, with a possible D match to TRBD2 (6 bases). The germline V gene has CDR1 SGHTA and CDR2 FQGNSA. V gave up 1 base and J gave up 3 bases, with 10 bases separating them. This CDR3 is built from 15 residues. CDR3 in DNA: TGTGCCAGCAGCTTAGTGGGGGGTGGCAAAAACATTCAGTACTTC. Translating it yields CASSLVGGGKNIQYF.

This clonotype was counted at least ten times. With the library built for alpha chains, this beta chain is off target and its frequency is not meaningful. The chain couples TRBV21-1 to TRBJ2-3; TRBD2, as called in the table, went unchecked against the DNA. TRBV21-1 is designated a pseudogene. The CDR3 sequence is 20 residues long. The CDR3 nucleotides read TGTGCCAGCAGCAAAGGGCAGTCCGCGGGGGAGGTACTTCCCGCAGATACGCAGTATTTT. It is translated as CASSKGQSAGEVLPADTQYF.

This clonotype is medium-sized. The library was built for alpha chains, so this beta chain is an off-target read and its size means little. The CDR3 nucleotides read TGCGCCAGCAGCTGGACCCCGGGGTCGGCTAACTACGAGCAGTACTTC. It encodes CASSWTPGSANYEQYF. V gene TRBV5-1 combines with J gene TRBJ2-7; D perhaps matches TRBD2 (5 bases). Germline CDR1 is SGHRS and CDR2 is YFSETQ. V was shortened by 3 bases and J by 3 bases, with 19 bases between the two germline ends. The CDR3 has 16 amino acids. Supplemented by reference TRBV5-1 and TRBJ2-7, the full variable domain reads KAGVTQTPRYLIKTRGQQVTLSCSPISGHRSVSWYQQTPGQGLQFLFEYFSETQRNKGNFPGRFSGRQFSNSRSEMNVSTLELGDSALYLCASSWTPGSANYEQYFGPGTRLTVT.

This clonotype was seen at least ten times. The size of this beta chain means little, since it is a stray read in a library made for alpha chains. This chain links TRBV20-1 with TRBJ2-5, with TRBD2 identical over 10 bases. CDR3 length: 15 amino acids. The J segment lost 4 bases and the V segment lost 1 base, leaving 6 bases of the junction unmatched. Germline lookup yields CDR1 DFQATT and CDR2 SNEGSKA (reference sequence). CDR3 protein: CSARAGAGGRETQYF. CDR3 coding DNA: TGCAGTGCTAGAGCTGGAGCGGGGGGGCGAGAGACCCAGTACTTC.

This clonotype has ten or more counts. Since the library was made to target alpha chains, this beta chain is a stray read and its abundance is not meaningful. The chain carries TRBV28 and TRBJ2-5; D gene ambiguous. With 2 bases removed from V and 3 bases from J, the gap between germline ends came to 10 bases. The CDR3 spans 14 residues. Germline CDR1 MDHEN, CDR2 SYDVKM. CDR3: CASSLDGLKETQYF. The CDR3 coding sequence is TGTGCCAGCAGTTTAGACGGGTTAAAAGAGACCCAGTACTTC. Full variable domain (outside the CDR3, taken from reference TRBV28 and TRBJ2-5): DVKVTQSSRYLVKRTGEKVFLECVQDMDHENMFWYRQDPGLGLRLIYFSYDVKMKEKGDIPEGYSVSREKKERFSLILESASTNQTSMYLCASSLDGLKETQYFGPGTRLLVL.

In the case of this clonotype: This beta chain appears as a stray read in a library generated for alpha chains; its size is not informative. The chain couples TRBV5-6 to TRBJ2-1; D is uncertain. From germline, CDR1 is SGHDT and CDR2 YYEEEE. The length of the CDR3 is 15 residues. Trimming removed 4 bases at V and 0 bases at J, with 11 bases between. CDR3 sequence (DNA): TGTGCCAGCAGCCCCGGCTATTTCTCCTACAATGAGCAGTTCTTC. It encodes CASSPGYFSYNEQFF.

There are many counts of this clonotype. The library was built for alpha chains, so this beta chain is an off-target read and its size means little. The chain is built from TRBV12-3 or TRBV12-4 and TRBJ2-5; D remains unclear. Trimming removed 6 bases from V and 3 bases from J, with 11 bases in between. The CDR3 contains 13 residues. The DNA of the CDR3 is TGTGCCAGCAGGGAACCTGGCGAAGAGACCCAGTACTTC. It encodes CASREPGEETQYF.

This clonotype is termed medium-sized. Found in a library prepared for alpha chains, this beta chain is an off-target read, and its abundance has little meaning. The V call is TRBV4-3, the J call TRBJ1-6; D not certain. Germline CDR1 reads LGHNA; CDR2 reads YSLEER. Trimming took 0 bases from V and 9 from J, leaving 6 bases between them. The CDR3 is 13 amino acids. CDR3 sequence reads: CASSQDRSSPLHF. Written as DNA, the CDR3 is TGCGCCAGCAGCCAAGATCGAAGTTCACCCCTCCACTTT.

Regarding this clonotype: A junction end diverges from the germline sequence, so it may reflect a read error. As an off-target read in a library built for alpha chains, this beta chain has a frequency of little significance. The gene calls are TRBV12-3 or TRBV12-4 and TRBJ2-7, with TRBD1 identical over 9 bases. The CDR3 is made up of 14 amino acids. The CDR3 here is CASSGTGYSFEQYF. CDR3 nucleotides: TGTGCCAGCAGTGGGACAGGGTACTCCTTCGAGCAGTACTTC.

This clonotype showed up many times. This beta chain lies outside the target of a library built for alpha chains; its clone size means little. The CDR3 sequence is CASSQDGTRTRQKNIQYF. For the CDR3, the DNA is TGTGCCAGCAGCCAAGATGGCACACGGACGCGGCAAAAAAACATTCAGTACTTC. The chain carries TRBV14 and TRBJ2-4; D is unresolved. The V and J ends lost 0 bases and 4 bases respectively, with 19 bases between them. The CDR3 loop spans 18 amino acids. Germline V gives CDR1 SGHDN, CDR2 FVKESK. Together with reference TRBV14 and TRBJ2-4, the CDR3 gives the full variable domain: EAGVTQFPSHSVIEKGQTVTLRCDPISGHDNLYWYRRVMGKEIKFLLHFVKESKQDESGMPNNRFLAERTGGTYSTLKVQPAELEDSGVYFCASSQDGTRTRQKNIQYFGAGTRLSVL.

As regards this clonotype: This beta chain lies outside the target of a library built for alpha chains; its clone size means little. The chain recombines TRBV9 with TRBJ2-1; D gene unclear. The CDR3 length is 16 residues. Germline CDR1 is SGDLS and CDR2 is YYNGEE. V was shortened by 0 bases and J by 0 bases, with 10 bases between the two germline ends. DNA for the CDR3: TGTGCCAGCAGCGTAGAGGCCAGCTCCTCCTACAATGAGCAGTTCTTC. Translating gives CASSVEASSSYNEQFF.

To note about this clonotype: The library was prepared for alpha chains; this beta chain is a stray read, so its frequency means little. The CDR3 here is CASSFVSSYNEQFF. CDR3 sequence (DNA): TGTGCCAGCAGTTTTGTCTCCAGCTACAATGAGCAGTTCTTC. V and J are TRBV28 and TRBJ2-1, with D hard to call. CDR1 and CDR2 from the germline V gene are MDHEN and SYDVKM. V gave up 3 bases and J gave up 3 bases, with 9 bases separating them. The CDR3 is 14 amino acids.

For this clonotype: This beta chain came through as a stray read in a library set up for alpha chains, and its size says little. The gene calls are TRBV7-2 and TRBJ1-5; D unclear. The V end was cut by 2 bases, the J end by 0 bases, with 8 bases between. This CDR3 comprises 15 residues. Germline values: CDR1 SGHTA, CDR2 FQGNSA. The CDR3 DNA sequence: TGTGCCAGCAGCTTATGGCACGGTAGCAATCAGCCCCAGCATTTT. Amino acid sequence: CASSLWHGSNQPQHF.

There are many counts of this clonotype. In a library made to pick up alpha chains, this beta chain is a stray read with a size that means little. The chain is built from TRBV12-3 or TRBV12-4 and TRBJ2-1; D is uncertain. V was pared by 2 bases and J by 10 bases, with 12 bases between. The CDR3 contains 13 residues. The CDR3 DNA reads as TGTGCCAGCAGTTTAATGGAAGGAAAAGAGCAGTTCTTC. Translating gives CASSLMEGKEQFF.